This TCR beta chain was documented in a study of identical twins. The study, taken as a whole, reports: Not following the same donors, the study drew its conclusions from cross-sectional statistical analysis. There was more out-of-frame TCR alpha sharing in monozygotic twins than models estimated.

As to this clonotype: Its antigen is undetermined.

Unique molecular identifiers were present on the cDNA, and a universal primer site came from template switching. TCRdb reanalysed the 5' RACE reads using MiXCR and keeps one entry per CDR3 protein. The sample contains 570,000 or so distinct CDR3 sequences, more than 9% of which appear only once. Germline-derived CDR1 and CDR2 are SEHNR and FQNEAQ (reference sequence). The V and J ends lost 4 bases and 4 bases respectively, with 19 bases between them. CDR3 length: 16 residues. Healthy Caucasians alone served as donors. This sample was shared with a second study, whose subject was yellow fever vaccine responses in identical twins.

The TCR was taken from a woman aged 18-29 years in good health. Sample: PBMCs. V gene TRBV7-9 combines with J gene TRBJ2-5; TRBD2 might be the D (6 bases). The CDR3 sequence is CASSSLKEGWAETQYF. DNA of the CDR3: TGTGCCAGCAGCTCACTTAAGGAGGGGTGGGCAGAGACCCAGTACTTC.